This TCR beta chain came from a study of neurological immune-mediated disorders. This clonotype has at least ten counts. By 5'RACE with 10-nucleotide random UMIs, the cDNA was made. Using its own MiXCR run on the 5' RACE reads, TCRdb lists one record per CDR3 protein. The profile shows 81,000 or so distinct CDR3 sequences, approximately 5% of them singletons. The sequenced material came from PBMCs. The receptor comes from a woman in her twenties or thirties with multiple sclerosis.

The CDR3 coding sequence is TGCAGTGCTAGAGATCGGAGACAGGGAAATTCACCCCTCCACTTT. This encodes CSARDRRQGNSPLHF. The V and J genes are TRBV20-1 and TRBJ1-6; 7 nucleotides align to TRBD1. The CDR3 consists of 15 residues. From germline, CDR1 is DFQATT and CDR2 SNEGSKA (reference sequence). V shed 0 bases and J 7 bases; nucleotides not matched to a gene: 6.